This T cell receptor beta chain appears in the sequencing data of a study of cytomegalovirus exposure and HLA in healthy donors. J gave up 4 bases and V 2 bases, and 11 bases lay outside the gene matches. The CDR3 totals 16 residues. From germline, CDR1 is ENHRY and CDR2 SYGVKD. PCR involved 60 Vbeta and 13 Jbeta primers. Measured with immunoSEQ multiplex PCR; TCRdb has only the in-frame clones, and not every one. The top ten clones hold 2% to 2.5% of a sample with some 170,000 clones, roughly 85% of them seen once. The specimen was PBMCs. The J gene is TRBJ2-7, the V gene TRBV10-3; TRBD1 matches at 7 bases. This sequence originates from a man between 35 and 55 years old in good health and CMV-seronegative. CDR3 amino acids: CAISEPKGAHTYEQYF. CDR3 DNA: TGTGCCATCAGTGAGCCGAAGGGGGCACACACTTACGAGCAGTACTTC.